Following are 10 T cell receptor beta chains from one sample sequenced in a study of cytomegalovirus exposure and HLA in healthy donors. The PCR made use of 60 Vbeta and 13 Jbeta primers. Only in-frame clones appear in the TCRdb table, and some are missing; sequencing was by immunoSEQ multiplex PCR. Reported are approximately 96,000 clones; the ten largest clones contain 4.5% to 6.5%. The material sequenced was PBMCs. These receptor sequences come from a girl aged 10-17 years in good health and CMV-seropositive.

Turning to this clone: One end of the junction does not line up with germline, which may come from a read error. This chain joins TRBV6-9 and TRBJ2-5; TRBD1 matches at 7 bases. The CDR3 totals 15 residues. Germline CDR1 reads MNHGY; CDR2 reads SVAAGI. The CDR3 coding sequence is TGTGCCAGCAGATATTCGACAGGGTCGGGAGAGACCCAGTACTTC. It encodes CASRYSTGSGETQYF.

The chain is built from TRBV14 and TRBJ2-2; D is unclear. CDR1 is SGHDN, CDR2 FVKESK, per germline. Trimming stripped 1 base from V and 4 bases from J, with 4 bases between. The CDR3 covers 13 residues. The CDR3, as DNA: TGTGCCAGCAGCCAAGTCAGCACCGGGGAGCTGTTTTTT. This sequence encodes CASSQVSTGELFF.

CDR3 in DNA: TGTGCCAGCTCGGGCGGGGAAAGGGACACTGAAGCTTTCTTT. It is translated as CASSGGERDTEAFF. The chain has TRBV18 and TRBJ1-1; the D is unclear. V was trimmed by 6 bases and J by 3 bases, leaving 14 bases between them. CDR1 and CDR2 from the germline V gene are KGHSH and LQKENI. The CDR3 runs 14 residues.

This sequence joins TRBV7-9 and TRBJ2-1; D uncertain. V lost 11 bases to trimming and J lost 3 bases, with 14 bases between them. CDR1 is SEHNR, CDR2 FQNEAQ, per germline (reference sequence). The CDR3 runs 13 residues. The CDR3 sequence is CAARVINYNEQFF. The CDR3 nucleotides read TGTGCCGCGAGAGTCATTAACTACAATGAGCAGTTCTTC.

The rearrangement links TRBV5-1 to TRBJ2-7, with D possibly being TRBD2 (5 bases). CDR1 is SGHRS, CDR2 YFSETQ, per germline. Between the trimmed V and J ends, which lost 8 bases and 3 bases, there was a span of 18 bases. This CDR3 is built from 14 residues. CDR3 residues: CARGAVNLLYEQYF. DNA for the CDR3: TGCGCCAGGGGAGCGGTTAACCTACTCTACGAGCAGTACTTC.

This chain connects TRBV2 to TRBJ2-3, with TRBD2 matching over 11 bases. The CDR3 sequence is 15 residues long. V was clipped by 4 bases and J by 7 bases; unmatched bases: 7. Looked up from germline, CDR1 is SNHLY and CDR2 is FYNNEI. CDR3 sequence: CASSGDSGGAHTQYF. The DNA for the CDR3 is TGTGCCAGCAGTGGCGATAGCGGGGGGGCTCATACGCAGTATTTT.

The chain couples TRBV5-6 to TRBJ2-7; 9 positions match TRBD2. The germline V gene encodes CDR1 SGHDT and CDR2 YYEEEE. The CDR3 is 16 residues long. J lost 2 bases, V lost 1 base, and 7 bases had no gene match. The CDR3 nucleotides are TGTGCCAGCAGCTTGTTTGCTAGCGGGGTTGCCTACGAGCAGTACTTC. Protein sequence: CASSLFASGVAYEQYF.

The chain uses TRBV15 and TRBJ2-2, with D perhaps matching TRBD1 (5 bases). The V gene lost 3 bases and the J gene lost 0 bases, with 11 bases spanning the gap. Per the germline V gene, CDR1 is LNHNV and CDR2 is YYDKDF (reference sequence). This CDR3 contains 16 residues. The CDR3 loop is CATSSSDSANTGELFF. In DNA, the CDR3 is TGTGCCACCAGCAGCTCTGACAGCGCGAACACCGGGGAGCTGTTTTTT.

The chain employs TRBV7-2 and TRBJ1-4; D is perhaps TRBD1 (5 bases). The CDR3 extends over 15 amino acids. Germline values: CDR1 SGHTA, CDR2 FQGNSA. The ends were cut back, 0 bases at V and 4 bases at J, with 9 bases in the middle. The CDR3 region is CASSLAGQSNEKLFF. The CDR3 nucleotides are TGTGCCAGCAGCTTAGCGGGGCAGAGTAATGAAAAACTGTTTTTT.

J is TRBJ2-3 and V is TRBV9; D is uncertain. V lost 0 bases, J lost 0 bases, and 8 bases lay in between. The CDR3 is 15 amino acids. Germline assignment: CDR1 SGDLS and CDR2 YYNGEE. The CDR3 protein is CASSVGYTSTDTQYF. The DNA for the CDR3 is TGTGCCAGCAGCGTAGGGTATACTAGCACAGATACGCAGTATTTT.